This T cell receptor beta chain was profiled in a study of T-cell memory formation after mild COVID-19. 5'RACE, which relied on constant-segment primers, yielded TCR alpha and TCR beta cDNA libraries carrying sample barcodes and UMIs. TCRdb redid the calling of the 5' RACE reads with MiXCR, one entry per CDR3 protein. The sample contains 500,000 to 600,000 distinct CDR3 sequences, approximately 18% of which appear only once. Germline CDR1 is SGHRS and CDR2 is YFSETQ. The V end was cut by 2 bases, the J end by 5 bases, with 15 bases between. CDR3 length equals 15 residues. The rearrangement joins TRBV5-1 to TRBJ2-3; D assignment may be TRBD1 or TRBD2 (5 bases each). Sequenced input: PBMCs or a T cell subset sorted from them (not recorded which). This sequence originates from an adult woman who had mild COVID-19 (a few samples of this study predate the infection). Cell type and time point are not known. CDR3 nucleotide sequence: TGCGCCAGCAGCTTTGCGGTCATTGGGGGAGATACGCAGTATTTT. It codes for CASSFAVIGGDTQYF. The variable domain in full, with the rest retrieved from reference TRBV5-1 and TRBJ2-3, is KAGVTQTPRYLIKTRGQQVTLSCSPISGHRSVSWYQQTPGQGLQFLFEYFSETQRNKGNFPGRFSGRQFSNSRSEMNVSTLELGDSALYLCASSFAVIGGDTQYFGPGTRLTVL.